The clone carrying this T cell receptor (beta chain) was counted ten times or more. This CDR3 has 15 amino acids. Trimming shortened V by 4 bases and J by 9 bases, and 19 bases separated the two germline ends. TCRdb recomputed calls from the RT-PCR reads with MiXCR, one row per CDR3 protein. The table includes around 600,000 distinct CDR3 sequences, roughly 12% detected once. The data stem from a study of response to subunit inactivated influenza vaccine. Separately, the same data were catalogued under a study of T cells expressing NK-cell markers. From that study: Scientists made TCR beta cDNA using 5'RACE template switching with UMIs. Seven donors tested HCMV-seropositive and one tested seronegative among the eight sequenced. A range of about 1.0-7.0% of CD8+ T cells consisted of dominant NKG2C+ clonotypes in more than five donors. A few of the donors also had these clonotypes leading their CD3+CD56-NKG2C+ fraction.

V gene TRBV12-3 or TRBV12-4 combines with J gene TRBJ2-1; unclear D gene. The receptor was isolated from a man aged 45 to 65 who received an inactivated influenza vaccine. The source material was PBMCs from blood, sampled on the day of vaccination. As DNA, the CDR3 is TGTGCCAGCAGTTCATACGCTTGGGTTATGGGTGAGCAGTTCTTC. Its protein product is CASSSYAWVMGEQFF.